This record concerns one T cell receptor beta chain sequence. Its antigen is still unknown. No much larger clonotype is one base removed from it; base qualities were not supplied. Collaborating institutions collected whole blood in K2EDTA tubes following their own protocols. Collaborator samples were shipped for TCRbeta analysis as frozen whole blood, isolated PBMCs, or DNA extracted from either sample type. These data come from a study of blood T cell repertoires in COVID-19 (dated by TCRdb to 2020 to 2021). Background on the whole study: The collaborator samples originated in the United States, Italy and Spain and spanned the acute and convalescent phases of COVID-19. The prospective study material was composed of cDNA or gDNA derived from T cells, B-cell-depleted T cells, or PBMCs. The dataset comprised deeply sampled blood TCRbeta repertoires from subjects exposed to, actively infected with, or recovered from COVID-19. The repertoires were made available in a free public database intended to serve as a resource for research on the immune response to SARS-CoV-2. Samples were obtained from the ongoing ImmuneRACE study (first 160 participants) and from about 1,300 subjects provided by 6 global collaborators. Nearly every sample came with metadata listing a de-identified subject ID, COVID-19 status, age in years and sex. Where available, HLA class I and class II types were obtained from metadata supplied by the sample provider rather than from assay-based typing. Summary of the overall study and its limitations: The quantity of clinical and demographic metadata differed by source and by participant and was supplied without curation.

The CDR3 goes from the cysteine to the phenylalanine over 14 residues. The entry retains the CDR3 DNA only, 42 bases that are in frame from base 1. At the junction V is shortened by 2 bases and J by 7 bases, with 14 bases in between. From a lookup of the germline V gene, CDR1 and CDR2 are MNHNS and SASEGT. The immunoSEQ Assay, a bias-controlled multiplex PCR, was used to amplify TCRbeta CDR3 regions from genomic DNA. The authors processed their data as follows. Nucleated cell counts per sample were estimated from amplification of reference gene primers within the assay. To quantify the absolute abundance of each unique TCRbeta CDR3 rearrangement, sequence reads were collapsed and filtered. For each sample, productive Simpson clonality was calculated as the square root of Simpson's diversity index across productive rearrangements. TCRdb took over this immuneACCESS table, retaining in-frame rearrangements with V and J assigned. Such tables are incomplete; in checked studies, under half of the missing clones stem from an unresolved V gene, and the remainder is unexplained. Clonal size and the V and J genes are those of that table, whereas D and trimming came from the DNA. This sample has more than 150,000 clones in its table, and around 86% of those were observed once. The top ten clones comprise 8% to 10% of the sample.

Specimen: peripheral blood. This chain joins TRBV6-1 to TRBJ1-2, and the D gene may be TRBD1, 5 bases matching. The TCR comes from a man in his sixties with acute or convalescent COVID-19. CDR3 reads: CASSELGGESGYTF. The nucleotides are TGTGCCAGCAGTGAACTTGGGGGGGAGAGTGGCTACACCTTC.